A selection of T cell receptor beta chains follows, all from one sample in a study of shared clonotypes between healthy human individuals. Profiled with immunoSEQ multiplex PCR; TCRdb holds only in-frame clones, not every one. Of some 2,000,000 clones in the sample, over 85% were seen once. The specimen was naive CD4+ T cells sorted from blood. All receptors come from a young man in good health. Both conserved end residues are part of each CDR3. D genes are given only for firm matches. Rows give clone size only sometimes, using once, few, many, or a class for an expanded clone.

NA	TRBJ1-1	NA	TRBV18	TGTGCCAGCTCACCTTATGGGGGCACTGAAGCTTTCTTT	CASSPYGGTEAFF
TRBD1	TRBJ1-3	once	TRBV15	TGTGCCAGGACAGGGGGAAACACCATATATTTT	CARTGGNTIYF
NA	TRBJ2-6	once	TRBV7-9	TGTGCCAGCACCCGAGGCTCTGGGGCCAACGTCCTGACTTTC	CASTRGSGANVLTF
NA	TRBJ1-5	NA	TRBV29-1	TGCAGCGTGCAGTCCTCCGACAATCAGCCCCAGCATTTT	CSVQSSDNQPQHF
NA	TRBJ1-3	NA	TRBV10-2	TGCGCCAGCAGTGAATCCGGGTCTGGAAACACCATATATTTT	CASSESGSGNTIYF
NA	TRBJ1-2	NA	TRBV7-2	TGTGCCAGCAGCTTGGGACCAACTAACTATGGCTACACCTTC	CASSLGPTNYGYTF
NA	TRBJ1-4	NA	TRBV6-6	TGTGCCAGCAGAAAGGCCTCGCCTGGGACTAATGAAAAACTGTTTTTT	CASRKASPGTNEKLFF
TRBD1	TRBJ2-7	NA	TRBV29-1	TGCAGCGTTGGGGGAGTGGACAGGGCTCAGTACGAGCAGTACTTC	CSVGGVDRAQYEQYF
TRBD1	TRBJ1-2	NA	TRBV5-1	TGCGCCAGCAGCTTTGGGACAGGGCCTTCTAACTATGGCTACACCTTC	CASSFGTGPSNYGYTF
NA	TRBJ2-5	NA	TRBV14	TGTGCCAGCAGCGCCGGGTTGGAGACCCAGTACTTC	CASSAGLETQYF
NA	TRBJ1-2	NA	TRBV5-6	TGTGCCAGCAGCCCTAATAGGGGTCTTTGGGGTGACTACACCTTC	CASSPNRGLWGDYTF
TRBD1	TRBJ2-7	NA	TRBV4-3	TGCGCCAGCAGCAAGGATCAGGGGGCCTACGAGCAGTACTTC	CASSKDQGAYEQYF
NA	TRBJ1-4	NA	TRBV7-2	TGTGCCAGCAGCCGGTCCCCAACTAATGAAAAACTGTTTTTT	CASSRSPTNEKLFF
NA	TRBJ2-6	NA	TRBV5-1	TGCGCCAGCAGCTTGGTGAAGGACTCTGGGGCCAACGTCCTGACTTTC	CASSLVKDSGANVLTF
TRBD1	TRBJ2-7	NA	TRBV23-1	TGCGCCAGCAGTCATCCCCATCGTCCAGGGACAGGGGCGGACTTC	CASSHPHRPGTGADF
TRBD1	TRBJ2-2	NA	TRBV14	TGTGCCAGCAGCCCGTGGACAGGGAACACCGGGGAGCTGTTTTTT	CASSPWTGNTGELFF
TRBD1	TRBJ1-1	NA	TRBV9	TGTGCCAGCAGCGACGGGACAGGGAACACTGAAGCTTTCTTT	CASSDGTGNTEAFF
TRBD2	TRBJ2-5	NA	TRBV4-1	TGCGCCAGCAGCGACCAGGGCGGAAAGCGGGGATGGACCCAGTACTTC	CASSDQGGKRGWTQYF
NA	TRBJ1-1	NA	TRBV11-2	TGTGCCAGCAGCTTAGAAAGGGACAACACTGAAGCTTTCTTT	CASSLERDNTEAFF
TRBD2	TRBJ2-3	NA	TRBV27	TGTGCCAGCAGTTCGCCGGGACTAGGGACAGATACGCAGTATTTT	CASSSPGLGTDTQYF
NA	TRBJ2-7	NA	TRBV6-4	TGTGCCAGCAGGGAGGCAAATGGTAGGTACGAGCAGTACTTC	CASREANGRYEQYF
NA	TRBJ1-5	NA	TRBV7-3	TGTGCCAGCAGCTATCTCCCAAGCAATCAGCCCCAGCATTTT	CASSYLPSNQPQHF
NA	TRBJ2-7	once	TRBV2	TGTGCCAGCAGTAGACAGGTCTACTACGAGCAGTACTTC	CASSRQVYYEQYF
NA	TRBJ2-7	NA	TRBV6-4	TGTGCCAGCAGTGCCCAGCCGGGCTCCTACGAGCAGTACTTC	CASSAQPGSYEQYF
TRBD1	TRBJ1-4	NA	TRBV6-5	TGTGCCAGCAGTAGGGGGCGGAAGAATGAAAAACTGTTTTTT	CASSRGRKNEKLFF
NA	TRBJ2-4	NA	TRBV2	TGTGCCAGCAGCCAGGGAATTAACATTCAGTACTTC	CASSQGINIQYF
TRBD2	TRBJ2-7	NA	TRBV6-5	TGTGCCAGCAGATACTCCGGGACTAGCTTGGCCTACGAGCAGTACTTC	CASRYSGTSLAYEQYF
NA	TRBJ2-1	NA	TRBV20-1	TGCAGGGCGGGACAACAGACTGAGCAGTTCTTC	CRAGQQTEQFF
NA	TRBJ2-2	NA	TRBV28	TGTGCCAGCAGTTTCGGGGTCCGGGGCGGGGAGCTGTTTTTT	CASSFGVRGGELFF
NA	TRBJ2-5	NA	TRBV28	TGTGCCAGCAGTTCAACACCGGAGACCCAGTACTTC	CASSSTPETQYF
NA	TRBJ2-7	NA	TRBV10-3	TGTGCCATCAGTGAGTCGAGGAACGGTGGGTACGAGCAGTACTTC	CAISESRNGGYEQYF
NA	TRBJ1-1	NA	TRBV19	TGTGCCAGTACCAAGGGAGGGTACTCCCTAATGAACACTGAAGCTTTCTTT	CASTKGGYSLMNTEAFF
TRBD1	TRBJ2-1	once	TRBV7-9	TGTGCCAGCAGCTCGACAGGGATATTCAAGTACAATGAGCAGTTCTTC	CASSSTGIFKYNEQFF
TRBD1	TRBJ2-5	NA	TRBV18	TGTGCCAGCTCATCACAGGGGGTAACAGAGACCCAGTACTTC	CASSSQGVTETQYF
TRBD1	TRBJ2-7	NA	TRBV5-1	TGCGCCAGCAGCCCCGCAACAGGGGCCTACGAGCAGTACTTC	CASSPATGAYEQYF
TRBD2	TRBJ2-3	NA	TRBV7-8	TGTGCCAGCAGCCCGCCGGGGCTAGCGGGAGCGAACACGCAGTATTTT	CASSPPGLAGANTQYF
TRBD1	TRBJ2-2	NA	TRBV2	TGTGCCAGCACGGGGGACAGGGGGCCCACCGGGGAGCTGTTTTTT	CASTGDRGPTGELFF
NA	TRBJ1-6	NA	TRBV6-5	TGTGCCAGCGGGGATAGGACAGCCAATTCACCCCTCCACTTT	CASGDRTANSPLHF
NA	TRBJ1-2	NA	TRBV7-5	TGTGCCAGAAGCTTCCCACAGGGAAACTATGGCTACACCTTC	CARSFPQGNYGYTF
TRBD1	TRBJ1-2	NA	TRBV27	TGTGCCAGCAGTTCGAGGGGACAGGGCAACTATGGCTACACCTTC	CASSSRGQGNYGYTF
NA	TRBJ2-7	NA	TRBV7-6	TGTGCCAGCAGCCCGAGGTCTAGCTTCAACGAGCAGTACTTC	CASSPRSSFNEQYF
NA	TRBJ2-3	NA	TRBV11-3	TGTGCCAGCAGCCAGGGCACAGATACGCAGTATTTT	CASSQGTDTQYF